This T cell receptor beta chain was obtained from a study of blood T cells in healthy people across ages. Using a J-beta primer mix together with a sample-barcoded 5' primer, a second PCR was run for roughly 6 to 12 cycles. From the 5' RACE reads, TCRdb called clonotypes with MiXCR, one entry per CDR3 protein. The sample carries 800,000 to 1,000,000 distinct CDR3 sequences, about 44% recorded once. Concerning this clonotype: Its target is unknown.

The V gene's germline CDR1 is SSHAT and CDR2 FNYEAQ (reference sequence). The CDR3 sequence is 14 residues long. Study-wide findings and caveats: CMV infection status of these donors was not known. Observed TCR beta diversity showed a strong correlation with the percentage of naive T cells as measured by flow cytometry.

This sequence joins TRBV7-7 and TRBJ2-3; D might be TRBD1 (6 bases). This sequence originates from a man aged 25-45 years in good health. The sequenced sample consisted of blood. CDR3: CASNMAGGTDTQYF. CDR3 DNA sequence: TGTGCTAGTAATATGGCAGGGGGCACAGATACGCAGTATTTT. Full variable domain (outside the CDR3, taken from reference TRBV7-7 and TRBJ2-3): GAGVSQSPRYKVTKRGQDVTLRCDPISSHATLYWYQQALGQGPEFLTYFNYEAQPDKSGLPSDRFSAERPEGSISTLTIQRTEQRDSAMYRCASNMAGGTDTQYFGPGTRLTVL.